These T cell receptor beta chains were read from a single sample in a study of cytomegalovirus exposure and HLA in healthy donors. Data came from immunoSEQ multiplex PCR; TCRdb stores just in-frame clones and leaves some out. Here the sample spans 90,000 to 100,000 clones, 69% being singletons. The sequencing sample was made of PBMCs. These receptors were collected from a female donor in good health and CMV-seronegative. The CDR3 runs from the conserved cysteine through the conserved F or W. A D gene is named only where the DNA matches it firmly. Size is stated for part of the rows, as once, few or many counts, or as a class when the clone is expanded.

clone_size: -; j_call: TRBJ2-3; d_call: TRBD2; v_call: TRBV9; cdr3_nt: TGTGCCAGCAGCGCCCGGGGGGACCACACAGATACGCAGTATTTT; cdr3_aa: CASSARGDHTDTQYF
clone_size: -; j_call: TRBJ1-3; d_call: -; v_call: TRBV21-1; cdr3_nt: TGTGCCAGCCTCACCGAGGGCCTATATTTT; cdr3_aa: CASLTEGLYF
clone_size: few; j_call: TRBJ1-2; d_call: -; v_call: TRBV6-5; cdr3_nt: TGTGCCAGCAGTTACTATGTCAGTGGTGGCTACACCTTC; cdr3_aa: CASSYYVSGGYTF
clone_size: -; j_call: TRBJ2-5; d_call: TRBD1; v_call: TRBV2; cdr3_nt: TGTGCCAGCAGTGAATCAGGGGGCCGGGAGACCCAGTACTTC; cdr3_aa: CASSESGGRETQYF
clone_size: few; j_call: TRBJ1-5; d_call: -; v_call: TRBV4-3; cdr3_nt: TGCGCCAGCAGCCAAGATCGGTACGGCAATCAGCCCCAGCATTTT; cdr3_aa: CASSQDRYGNQPQHF
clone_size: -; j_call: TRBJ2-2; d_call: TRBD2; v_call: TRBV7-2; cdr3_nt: TGTGCCAGCAGCTTACCAGCGGGAGGGTACGGGGAGCTGTTTTTT; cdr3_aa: CASSLPAGGYGELFF
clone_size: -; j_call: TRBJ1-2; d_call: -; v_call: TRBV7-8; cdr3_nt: TGTGCCAGCAGCCCCCGCCCGGGGGAAAGGGATGGCTACACCTTC; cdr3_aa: CASSPRPGERDGYTF
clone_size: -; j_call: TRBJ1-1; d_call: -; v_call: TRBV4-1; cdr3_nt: TGCGCCAGCAGCCAAGTCGCCACCCTGGGGCGAGCTTTCTTT; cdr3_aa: CASSQVATLGRAFF
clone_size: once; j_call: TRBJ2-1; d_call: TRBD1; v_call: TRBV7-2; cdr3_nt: TGTGCCAGCAGTTATGACGGGACAGGTGCAAATGAGCAGTTCTTC; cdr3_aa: CASSYDGTGANEQFF
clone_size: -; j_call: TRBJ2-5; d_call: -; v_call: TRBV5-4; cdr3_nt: TGTGCCAGCAGCTCCCGACAGGAAGAGACCCAGTACTTC; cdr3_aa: CASSSRQEETQYF
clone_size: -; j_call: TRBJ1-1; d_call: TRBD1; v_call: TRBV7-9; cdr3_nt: TGTGCCAGCAGCTTAGTCCGGGACAGGGAAGCTTTCTTT; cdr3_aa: CASSLVRDREAFF
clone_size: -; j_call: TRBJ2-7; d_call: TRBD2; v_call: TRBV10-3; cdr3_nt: TGTGCCATCAGTGAAAAGCGGGAGTCCCCCTACGAGCAGTACTTC; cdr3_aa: CAISEKRESPYEQYF
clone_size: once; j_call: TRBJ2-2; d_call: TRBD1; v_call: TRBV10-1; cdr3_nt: TGCGCCAGCGGGGACAGGGGTAACACCGGGGAGCTGTTTTTT; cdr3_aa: CASGDRGNTGELFF
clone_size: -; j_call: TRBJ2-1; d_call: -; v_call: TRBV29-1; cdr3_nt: TGCAGCGCATCCCGGGACAATCAGGAGCAGTTCTTC; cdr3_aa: CSASRDNQEQFF
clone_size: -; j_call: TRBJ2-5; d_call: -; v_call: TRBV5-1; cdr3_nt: TGCGCCAGCAGCGGGGACAACTCCCAAGAGACCCAGTACTTC; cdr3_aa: CASSGDNSQETQYF
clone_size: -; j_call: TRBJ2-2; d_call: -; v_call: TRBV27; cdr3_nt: TGTGCCAGCAGTTCGGACTCGCCGAACACCGGGGAGCTGTTTTTT; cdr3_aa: CASSSDSPNTGELFF
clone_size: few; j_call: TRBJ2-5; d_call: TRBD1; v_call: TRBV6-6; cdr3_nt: TGTGCCAGCAGCCGGGACAGTGAGACCCAGTACTTC; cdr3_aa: CASSRDSETQYF
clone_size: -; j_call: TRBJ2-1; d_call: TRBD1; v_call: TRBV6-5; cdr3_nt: TGTGCCAGCAGTCAAACCACTCAGGGGGCGGGTGAGCAGTTCTTC; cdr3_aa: CASSQTTQGAGEQFF
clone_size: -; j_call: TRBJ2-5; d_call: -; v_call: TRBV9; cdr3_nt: TGTGCCAGCAGCGTAGGGGGGAGGATCCAAGAGACCCAGTACTTC; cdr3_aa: CASSVGGRIQETQYF
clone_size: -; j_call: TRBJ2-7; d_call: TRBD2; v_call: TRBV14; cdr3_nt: TGTGCCAGCAGCCAAGAGAGCGGGGGCTTGTACGAGCAGTACTTC; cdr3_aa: CASSQESGGLYEQYF
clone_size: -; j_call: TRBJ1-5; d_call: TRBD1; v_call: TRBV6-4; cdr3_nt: TGTGCCAGCAGTGAATTTCTTCGGCAGGGGGCGAATCAGCCCCAGCATTTT; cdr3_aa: CASSEFLRQGANQPQHF
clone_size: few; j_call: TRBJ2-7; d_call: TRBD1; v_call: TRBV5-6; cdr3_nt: TGTGCCAGCAGCTTCGGGACAGATCTCTACGAGCAGTACTTC; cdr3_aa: CASSFGTDLYEQYF
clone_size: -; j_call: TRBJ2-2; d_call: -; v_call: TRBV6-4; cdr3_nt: TGTGCCAGCAGTGACGGGGCGCACACCGGGGAGCTGTTTTTT; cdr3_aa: CASSDGAHTGELFF
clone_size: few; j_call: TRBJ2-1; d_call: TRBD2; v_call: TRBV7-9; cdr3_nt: TGTGCCAGCAGCTCGACTAGCGGATCTGACAATGAGCAGTTCTTC; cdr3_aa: CASSSTSGSDNEQFF
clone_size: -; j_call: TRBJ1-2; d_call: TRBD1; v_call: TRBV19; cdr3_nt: TGTGCCAGTAGTCCGGGACAGGCGGTTCTCTATGGTAGCTACACCTTC; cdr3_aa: CASSPGQAVLYGSYTF
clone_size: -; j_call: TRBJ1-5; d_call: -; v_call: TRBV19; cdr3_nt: TGTGCCAGTAGTATTCCGGGGGGCAATCAGCCCCAGCATTTT; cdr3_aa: CASSIPGGNQPQHF
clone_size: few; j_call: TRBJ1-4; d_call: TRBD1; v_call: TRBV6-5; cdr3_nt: TGTGCCAGCAGTACGGACGGGACAGTACGAAGGGGACTGTTTTTT; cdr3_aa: CASSTDGTVRRGLFF
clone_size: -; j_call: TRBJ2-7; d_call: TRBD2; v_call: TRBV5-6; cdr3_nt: TGTGCCAGCAGCCTTACTAGCGGATTTACCTACGAGCAGTACTTC; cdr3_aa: CASSLTSGFTYEQYF
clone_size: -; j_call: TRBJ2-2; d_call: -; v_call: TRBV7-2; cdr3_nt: TGTGCCAGCAGTATAATGTCCAACACCGGGGAGCTGTTTTTT; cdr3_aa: CASSIMSNTGELFF
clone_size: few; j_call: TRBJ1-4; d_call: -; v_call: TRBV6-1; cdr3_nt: TGTGCCAGCAGCGGAGGGCGGTTTAATGAAAAACTGTTTTTT; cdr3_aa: CASSGGRFNEKLFF
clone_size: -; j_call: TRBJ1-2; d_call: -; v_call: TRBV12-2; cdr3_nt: TGTGCAAGTCGCTTATTAATTGACAGGGGCTTCGATGGCTACACCTTC; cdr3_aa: CASRLLIDRGFDGYTF
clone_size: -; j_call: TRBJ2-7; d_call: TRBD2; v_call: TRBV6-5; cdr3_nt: TGTGCCAGCAGTTACAGACTAGCGGGAGCCTACGAGCAGTACTTC; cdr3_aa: CASSYRLAGAYEQYF
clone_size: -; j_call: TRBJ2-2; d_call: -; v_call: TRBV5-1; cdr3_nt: TGCGCCAGCAGCTTGGGACTTAGCAGAGGGTACACCGGGGAGCTGTTTTTT; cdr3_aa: CASSLGLSRGYTGELFF
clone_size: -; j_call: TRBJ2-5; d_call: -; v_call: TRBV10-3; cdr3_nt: TGTGCCATCAGCGTCCGGGTTGAAGAGACCCAGTACTTC; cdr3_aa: CAISVRVEETQYF
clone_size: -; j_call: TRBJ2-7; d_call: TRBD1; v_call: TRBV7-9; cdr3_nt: TGTGCCAGCAGCTTAGGGACAGGGGGCTTTTACGAGCAGTACTTC; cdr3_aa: CASSLGTGGFYEQYF
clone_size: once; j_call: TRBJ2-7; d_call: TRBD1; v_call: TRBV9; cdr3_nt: TGTGCCAGCAGCGTAGGAGGGGGCTCCGCCGAGCAGTACTTC; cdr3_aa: CASSVGGGSAEQYF
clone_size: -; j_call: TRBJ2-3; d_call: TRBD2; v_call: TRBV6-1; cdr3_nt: TGTGCCAGCAGTGACGATAGCGGGACCGCCTCAGATACGCAGTATTTT; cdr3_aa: CASSDDSGTASDTQYF
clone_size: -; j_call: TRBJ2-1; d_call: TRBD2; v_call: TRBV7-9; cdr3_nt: TGTGCCAGCAGCTTAGGTCTAGCGGGAGGAGAGGGTGAGCAGTTCTTC; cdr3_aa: CASSLGLAGGEGEQFF
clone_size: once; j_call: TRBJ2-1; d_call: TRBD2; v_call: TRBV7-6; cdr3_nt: TGTGCCAGCAGCTTACAAGCGGGGGGCTTGCACAATGAGCAGTTCTTC; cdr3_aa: CASSLQAGGLHNEQFF